The 17 T cell receptor beta chains presented below share a single source sample, sequenced in a study of T cell changes during pregnancy in multiple sclerosis. Sequencing used immunoSEQ multiplex PCR; TCRdb keeps in-frame clones, though not all of them. The data show 34,000 or so clones, roughly nine tenths seen once. The sequenced sample was CD8+ T cells from peripheral blood mononuclear cells, obtained in the first trimester of pregnancy. Every receptor here comes from a female donor with multiple sclerosis, enrolled in a pregnancy study.

The J gene is TRBJ1-2, the V gene TRBV28, with a possible D match to TRBD1 (5 bases). Germline V CDR1 and CDR2: MDHEN, SYDVKM. The ends were cut back, 2 bases at V and 8 bases at J, with 12 bases in the middle. This CDR3 is built from 13 residues. CDR3 sequence: CASSLRRGGGYTF. The DNA of the CDR3 is TGTGCCAGCAGTTTACGAAGGGGAGGCGGCTACACCTTC.

The CDR3 here is CASSLDYRRYSYEQYF. The CDR3 region has the DNA TGTGCCAGCAGCTTAGATTACCGGAGATATTCCTACGAGCAGTACTTC. V usage is TRBV11-2 and J usage is TRBJ2-7; D unclear. Germline V lookup: CDR1 SGHAT, CDR2 FQNNGV. The V end lost 0 bases, the J end lost 1 base, and 13 bases lay between the germline ends. The CDR3 sequence is 16 residues long.

V and J are TRBV7-9 and TRBJ2-3; 11 nucleotides line up with TRBD2. Germline V gives CDR1 SEHNR, CDR2 FQNEAQ (reference sequence). The CDR3 has 14 amino acids. With V trimmed by 4 bases and J by 6 bases, 3 bases remained unmatched. The CDR3 bases are TGTGCCAGCAGCTCGGGGACTAGCGGCGATACGCAGTATTTT. This translates into CASSSGTSGDTQYF.

The chain has TRBV28 and TRBJ2-7, with TRBD1 matching over 7 bases. This CDR3 comprises 15 residues. V lost 7 bases to trimming and J lost 3 bases; unmatched junction nucleotides: 12. Germline V gives CDR1 MDHEN, CDR2 SYDVKM. The CDR3 DNA reads TGTGCCAGCACTCCACCTGACAGGGACGGCTACGAGCAGTACTTC. Translation: CASTPPDRDGYEQYF.

This clone has just one count. CDR3 DNA: TGTGCCAGCAGTTTTAGCGGGAGCACAGATACGCAGTATTTT. It specifies CASSFSGSTDTQYF. The gene calls are TRBV28 and TRBJ2-3, with 7 bases lining up with TRBD2. Unmatched junction bases numbered 0, after V lost 3 bases and J lost 0 bases. Germline V lookup: CDR1 MDHEN, CDR2 SYDVKM. This CDR3 is built from 14 residues.

The J gene is TRBJ2-7, the V gene TRBV27, with 8 bases lining up with TRBD1. Germline loops: CDR1 MNHEY, CDR2 SMNVEV (reference sequence). The CDR3 has 13 amino acids. V lost 5 bases and J lost 5; bases outside the gene matches: 5. The CDR3 here is CASSPGDRNEQYF. The CDR3 DNA sequence: TGTGCCAGCAGTCCCGGGGACAGGAACGAGCAGTACTTC.

The chain is built from TRBV27 and TRBJ2-2; 8 positions match TRBD2. This CDR3 has 14 residues. V lost 8 bases and J lost 0; bases outside the gene matches: 2. Germline lookup yields CDR1 MNHEY and CDR2 SMNVEV (reference sequence). The chain's CDR3 is CASRSGTNTGELFF. The CDR3, as DNA: TGTGCCAGCCGTAGCGGGACGAACACCGGGGAGCTGTTTTTT.

This clone was seen a few times. This chain links TRBV7-8 with TRBJ2-2; TRBD2 matches 9 bases. The CDR3 consists of 15 residues. CDR1 is SGHVS and CDR2 is FQNEAQ in the germline V gene. Trimming cost V 5 bases and J 6 bases; bases outside gene matches: 7. The CDR3 protein is CASSTGTSLSGELFF. As DNA, the CDR3 is TGTGCCAGCAGCACCGGGACTAGCCTCTCCGGGGAGCTGTTTTTT.

The genes are TRBV14 and TRBJ1-2; D perhaps matches TRBD1 (5 bases). The CDR3 extends over 14 amino acids. Germline V gene data show CDR1 as SGHDN and CDR2 as FVKESK. V lost 2 bases to trimming and J lost 2 bases, with 9 bases between them. CDR3 amino acids: CASSQWGGNYGYTF. The DNA for the CDR3 is TGTGCCAGCAGCCAATGGGGCGGCAACTATGGCTACACCTTC.

The J gene is TRBJ2-6, the V gene TRBV2; 7 nucleotides match TRBD1. Germline V gives CDR1 SNHLY, CDR2 FYNNEI. CDR3 size: 18 residues. The V gene end was trimmed by 7 bases and the J gene end by 0 bases; junction bases not matched to a gene: 12. CDR3 DNA sequence: TGTGCCAGCAAGGGACAGTTTGCCCCCTCCTCTGGGGCCAACGTCCTGACTTTC. Translated: CASKGQFAPSSGANVLTF.

This chain joins TRBV6-5 and TRBJ2-7, with a possible D match to TRBD2 (5 bases). Germline V lookup: CDR1 MNHEY, CDR2 SVGAGI. Trimming stripped 6 bases from V and 2 bases from J, with 11 bases between. This CDR3 is 13 amino acids long. CDR3 nucleotide sequence: TGTGCCAGCAGAGGTAGCGAGACCTACGAGCAGTACTTC. This encodes CASRGSETYEQYF.

The V call is TRBV13, the J call TRBJ1-3; D possibly corresponds to TRBD1 (6 bases). CDR1 is PRHDT, CDR2 FYEKMQ, per germline (reference sequence). The CDR3 totals 17 residues. With 1 base removed from V and 4 bases from J, the gap between germline ends came to 17 bases. The chain's CDR3 is CASSLVSGDTRGNTIYF. The CDR3, as DNA: TGTGCCAGCAGCTTAGTATCTGGGGACACAAGAGGAAACACCATATATTTT. Supplemented by reference TRBV13 and TRBJ1-3, the full variable domain reads AAGVIQSPRHLIKEKRETATLKCYPIPRHDTVYWYQQGPGQDPQFLISFYEKMQSDKGSIPDRFSAQQFSDYHSELNMSSLELGDSALYFCASSLVSGDTRGNTIYFGEGSWLTVV.

DNA of the CDR3: TGTGCCAGCAGCGGGATAGTGAGGGATGAGCAGTTCTTC. It translates to CASSGIVRDEQFF. The chain has TRBV5-4 and TRBJ2-1; perhaps TRBD2 as D (5 bases). V was clipped by 4 bases and J by 8 bases, with 13 bases between them. The germline V gene has CDR1 SGHNT and CDR2 YYREEE (reference sequence). This CDR3 contains 13 residues.

The chain employs TRBV7-9 and TRBJ1-1, with D uncertain. V was cut by 5 bases and J by 5 bases, with 9 bases left in between. There are 12 residues in the CDR3. Germline V gene lookup returns CDR1 SEHNR and CDR2 FQNEAQ (reference sequence). In DNA, the CDR3 is TGTGCCAGCAGCGCACCCGGGACTGAAGCTTTCTTT. Encoded protein: CASSAPGTEAFF.

A few counts support this clone. The CDR3 sequence: CASSMVGGAGNQPQHF. The CDR3, as DNA: TGTGCCAGTAGTATGGTTGGGGGCGCCGGCAATCAGCCCCAGCATTTT. The V and J genes are TRBV19 and TRBJ1-5; weak D call: TRBD1 (6 bases). Germline-derived CDR1 and CDR2 are LNHDA and SQIVND (reference sequence). The CDR3 runs to 16 residues. Trimming stripped 3 bases from V and 2 bases from J, with 14 bases between.

V gene TRBV28 combines with J gene TRBJ1-6; tentatively, D is TRBD1 (6 bases). Germline lookup yields CDR1 MDHEN and CDR2 SYDVKM. Deletions cut 7 bases from V and 2 bases from J, with 9 bases between. The CDR3 covers 14 residues. CDR3 nucleotides: TGTGCCAGCAATAACAGGGCCTATAATTCACCCCTCCACTTT. Translation gives CASNNRAYNSPLHF.

The chain joins TRBV28 to TRBJ2-5; 13 positions agree with TRBD2. The CDR3 covers 15 residues. J lost 5 bases, V lost 2 bases, and 2 bases had no gene match. The germline CDR1 and CDR2 sequences are MDHEN and SYDVKM. Written as DNA, the CDR3 is TGTGCCAGCAGTTTAGCGGGACTAGCGGGGGAGACCCAGTACTTC. The encoded protein is CASSLAGLAGETQYF.